The 5 T cell receptor beta chains given below trace back to one sample, sequenced in a study of T cell responses to AZD1222 COVID-19 vaccine. TCRdb keeps only in-frame clones here, not all; method: immunoSEQ multiplex PCR. The sample includes around 120,000 clones, about 90% of them seen just once. The source material was peripheral blood, sampled on day 0 of AZD1222 vaccination. These receptors were collected from an adult in good health.

The chain recombines TRBV4-3 with TRBJ2-1, with 10 bases lining up with TRBD1. The CDR3 is 16 residues long. V trimming: 1 base; J trimming: 3 bases; junction bases outside the gene matches: 3. Germline loops: CDR1 LGHNA, CDR2 YSLEER. The CDR3 loop reads CASSQVGDRGYNEQFF. CDR3 nucleotide sequence: TGCGCCAGCAGCCAAGTCGGGGACAGGGGCTACAATGAGCAGTTCTTC.

The V and J genes are TRBV20-1 and TRBJ2-7, with TRBD1 identical over 7 bases. Germline V lookup: CDR1 DFQATT, CDR2 SNEGSKA (reference sequence). The CDR3 sequence is 11 residues long. The V segment lost 5 bases and the J segment 2 bases; nucleotides outside the gene matches: 0. The CDR3, as DNA: TGCAGTGCTGGGACAGCCTACGAGCAGTACTTC. Residues: CSAGTAYEQYF.

The chain has TRBV9 and TRBJ1-2; no clear D gene. V was trimmed by 3 bases and J by 4 bases, leaving 10 bases between them. This CDR3 has 13 amino acids. In germline, CDR1 is SGDLS, CDR2 YYNGEE. CDR3 DNA sequence: TGTGCCAGCAGCGACAGTGTGACCTATGGCTACACCTTC. Translating gives CASSDSVTYGYTF.

The chain is built from TRBV15 and TRBJ1-4, with a possible D match to TRBD1 (5 bases). CDR3 length: 16 amino acids. Per germline, CDR1 LNHNV and CDR2 YYDKDF (reference sequence). The ends were cut back, 0 bases at V and 7 bases at J, with 15 bases in the middle. The CDR3, as DNA: TGTGCCACCAGCAGAGATCGGGGGGTTATGCGTGAAAAACTGTTTTTT. This codes for CATSRDRGVMREKLFF.

The V gene is TRBV30, the J gene TRBJ2-2; no firm D call. Germline V gives CDR1 GTSNPN, CDR2 SVGIG (reference sequence). The CDR3 loop spans 11 amino acids. Trimming left V 0 bases short and J 9 bases short, with 5 bases between. For the CDR3, the DNA is TGTGCCTGGAGTGTACCGAGGGAGCTGTTTTTT. Translated, it gives CAWSVPRELFF.